This entry lists 4 T cell receptor beta chains sequenced from one sample in a study of T cell repertoires in cytomegalovirus infection. TCRdb recomputed calls from the reads with MiXCR, one row per CDR3 protein. Seen here are hundreds of thousands of distinct CDR3 sequences, about 31% observed once, and the top ten hold 9.5% to 15%. Which antigens these TCRs recognize remains unknown. The sequences come from cultured CD8+ T cells from PBMCs, collected from culture after CMV antigen stimulation. These receptors all stem from a human donor in good health (CMV status not recorded). Some clones in this sample may be carry-over from other donors' samples.

This clonotype was observed at least ten times. The rearrangement uses TRBV7-8 and TRBJ1-5, with 8 bases matching TRBD1. The V gene end was trimmed by 5 bases and the J gene end by 0 bases; junction bases not matched to a gene: 12. CDR3 size: 18 residues. Germline CDR1 SGHVS, CDR2 FQNEAQ. CDR3 loop: CASSANGDRFLSNQPQHF. In DNA, the CDR3 is TGTGCCAGCAGCGCGAATGGGGACAGGTTCCTTAGCAATCAGCCCCAGCATTTT.

As to this clonotype: This clone may be a read error of a much larger clone one base away. Since no conserved phenylalanine or tryptophan closes the CDR3, a read error is the likely cause. The V and J genes are TRBV7-6 and TRBJ1-5; 11 bases match TRBD1. In germline, CDR1 is SGHVS, CDR2 FNYEAQ. J gave up 0 bases and V 5 bases, and 3 bases lay outside the gene matches. The CDR3 runs to 16 residues. In DNA, the CDR3 is TGTGCCAGCAGCGGGGGACAGGGGGATAGCAATCAGCCCCAGCATTCT. It is translated as CASSGGQGDSNQPQHS.

This clonotype has more than one count but fewer than ten. V is TRBV29-1 and J is TRBJ2-3; D is unresolved. The V gene lost 1 base and the J gene lost 0 bases, with 14 bases spanning the gap. This CDR3 comprises 16 residues. Germline CDR1 SQVTM, CDR2 ANQGSEA. CDR3: CSVEGLDRTSTDTQYF. Here the CDR3 DNA reads TGCAGCGTTGAAGGTTTGGACCGAACTAGCACAGATACGCAGTATTTT.

This clonotype was observed a few times. This sequence joins TRBV5-6 and TRBJ2-1; 9 bases are a match to TRBD2. J was trimmed by 8 bases and V by 0 bases; bases with no gene match: 18. Germline V CDR1 and CDR2: SGHDT, YYEEEE. The CDR3 contains 19 residues. DNA for the CDR3: TGTGCCAGCAGCTTGGTTCGCGGGGGGGATAATCCCTGGTTCGATGAGCAGTTCTTC. Its translation is CASSLVRGGDNPWFDEQFF.